The subject of this entry is one T cell receptor beta chain. Its matching antigen is unknown. This may arise from a read error, as a much more abundant clone is one base away. This specimen comes from a study of blood T cells in healthy people across ages. Study findings and constraints: CMV status of donors was unknown, possibly confounding expanded clonotype changes.

Primed by a sample-barcoded 5' primer and a J-beta primer mix, a second PCR proceeded for roughly 7 to 11 cycles. Each TCR beta cDNA got a 12-nucleotide random molecular identifier. TCRdb called the 5' RACE reads again in MiXCR, with one record for every CDR3 protein. The sample shows 650,000 to 700,000 distinct CDR3 sequences, about 50% of them seen only once. This TCR was sampled from a woman older than 75 in good health. Specimen: blood.

As DNA, the CDR3 is TGCAGTGCTAAGGGGTCAGGGACTGAGCAGTTCTTC. This codes for CSAKGSGTEQFF. This chain uses TRBV20-1 with TRBJ2-1; the D gene could be TRBD1 or TRBD2 (5 bases each). The CDR3 is made up of 12 amino acids. In germline, CDR1 is DFQATT, CDR2 SNEGSKA (reference sequence). Trimming shortened V by 4 bases and J by 9 bases, and 13 bases separated the two germline ends.